The 17 T cell receptor beta chains in this list originate from one sample, sequenced in a study of shared clonotypes between healthy human individuals. Assay: immunoSEQ multiplex PCR; the TCRdb copy retains only in-frame clones and omits some. The sample contains some 2 million clones, around 95% of which appear only once. Sequencing was carried out using naive CD4+ T cells sorted from blood. Subset of the sample: CD45RA+ positively selected. The receptor source for this set is a man aged 18 to 29 in good health.

A single count supports this clone. The junction shows a germline mismatch at one end, possibly a read error. The chain is built from TRBV5-6 and TRBJ2-7; TRBD1 or TRBD2 may be the D gene (5 bases each). The CDR3 has 17 amino acids. CDR1 is SGHDT and CDR2 is YYEEEE in the germline V gene. Here the CDR3 DNA reads TGTGCCAGCAGCAAGTCAGGCTGGGACCGGTCCTCCTACAAGCAGTACTTC. It codes for CASSKSGWDRSSYKQYF.

The chain combines TRBV9 with TRBJ1-1; D remains ambiguous. Trimming removed 0 bases at V and 7 bases at J, with 19 bases between. The CDR3 is 16 residues long. From germline, CDR1 is SGDLS and CDR2 YYNGEE. Here the CDR3 reads CASSVGPVQPGYEAFF. DNA of the CDR3: TGTGCCAGCAGCGTAGGTCCCGTCCAACCCGGATATGAAGCTTTCTTT.

The rearrangement joins TRBV18 to TRBJ1-4, with D perhaps matching TRBD1 (5 bases). V was trimmed by 4 bases and J by 2 bases, leaving 5 bases between them. In germline, CDR1 is KGHSH, CDR2 LQKENI. The CDR3 runs to 13 residues. This chain's CDR3 is CASSRDTNEKLFF. CDR3 nucleotide sequence: TGTGCCAGCTCACGGGACACTAATGAAAAACTGTTTTTT. Combining the CDR3 with reference TRBV18 and TRBJ1-4 gives the whole variable domain NAGVMQNPRHLVRRRGQEARLRCSPMKGHSHVYWYRQLPEEGLKFMVYLQKENIIDESGMPKERFSAEFPKEGPSILRIQQVVRGDSAAYFCASSRDTNEKLFFGSGTQLSVL.

V gene TRBV7-3 combines with J gene TRBJ2-5, with 12 bases lining up with TRBD2. CDR3 length: 15 residues. The V segment lost 4 bases and the J segment 4 bases; nucleotides outside the gene matches: 4. The V gene's germline CDR1 is SGHTA and CDR2 FQGTGA. The CDR3 protein is CASSSSGGARETQYF. CDR3 coding DNA: TGTGCCAGCAGCTCTAGCGGGGGGGCCCGAGAGACCCAGTACTTC.

The chain couples TRBV10-3 to TRBJ2-2; 7 bases fit TRBD1. Germline CDR1 ENHRY, CDR2 SYGVKD. The CDR3 sequence is 13 residues long. V lost 5 bases, J lost 6 bases, and 3 bases stayed unmatched. The CDR3 sequence: CAISWTGSGELFF. CDR3 nucleotide sequence: TGTGCCATCAGTTGGACAGGCTCCGGGGAGCTGTTTTTT.

For this clone: Other DNA sequences of this sample code for an identical CDR3. This chain links TRBV19 with TRBJ2-2; D is possibly TRBD1 (6 bases). Deletions cut 3 bases from V and 5 bases from J, with 10 bases between. Germline assignment: CDR1 LNHDA and CDR2 SQIVND (reference sequence). This CDR3 comprises 14 residues. CDR3 protein: CASSIQGTTGELFF. The DNA for the CDR3 is TGTGCCAGTAGTATCCAGGGGACAACCGGGGAGCTGTTTTTT.

The V gene is TRBV7-2, the J gene TRBJ1-3; 8 nucleotides agree with TRBD1. There are 14 residues in the CDR3. Germline CDR1 is SGHTA and CDR2 is FQGNSA. J was trimmed by 6 bases and V by 8 bases; bases with no gene match: 9. CDR3 region: CASQTQDRVNTIYF. The DNA for the CDR3 is TGTGCCAGCCAAACCCAGGACAGGGTAAACACCATATATTTT.

The chain links TRBV10-2 to TRBJ1-1, with D unresolved. V was trimmed by 3 bases and J by 5 bases, leaving 16 bases between them. There are 15 residues in the CDR3. Germline CDR1 reads WSHSY; CDR2 reads SAAADI. The CDR3 is CASSETDVTWTEAFF. The CDR3 region has the DNA TGCGCCAGCAGTGAAACCGACGTAACCTGGACTGAAGCTTTCTTT.

The sample holds one count of this clone. The chain joins TRBV10-1 to TRBJ2-1, with D hard to call. The germline V gene encodes CDR1 WNHNN and CDR2 SYGVQD (reference sequence). The CDR3 is 13 amino acids. V lost 0 bases, J lost 7 bases, and 7 bases lay in between. CDR3 sequence reads: CASSESGTNEQFF. CDR3 nucleotides: TGCGCCAGCAGTGAGTCGGGCACGAATGAGCAGTTCTTC.

The rearrangement joins TRBV5-6 to TRBJ1-2; 9 bases line up with TRBD1. This CDR3 has 16 amino acids. Trimming removed 4 bases from V and 8 bases from J; junction bases left unmatched: 15. CDR1 and CDR2 (germline): SGHDT, YYEEEE. The CDR3 spells CASSKSGQGPSWGYTF. CDR3 bases: TGTGCCAGCAGCAAATCCGGACAGGGGCCGAGTTGGGGCTACACCTTC.

The chain carries TRBV7-9 and TRBJ2-2, with D possibly being TRBD2 (5 bases). Germline V gene sequence: CDR1 SEHNR, CDR2 FQNEAQ (reference sequence). The CDR3 covers 16 residues. Trimming removed 3 bases at V and 3 bases at J, with 14 bases between. The CDR3 loop is CASSFTGKIDTGELFF. CDR3 sequence (DNA): TGTGCCAGCAGCTTTACCGGGAAAATTGACACCGGGGAGCTGTTTTTT.

The chain carries TRBV7-2 and TRBJ2-2, with 12 positions matching TRBD2. The junction had 16 bases not matched to a gene; V was cut back by 4 bases and J by 7 bases. Germline assignment: CDR1 SGHTA and CDR2 FQGNSA. The CDR3 sequence is 19 residues long. The CDR3 region is CASSSRASGRAKVVGELFF. In nucleotides, the CDR3 is TGTGCCAGCAGCTCCAGGGCTAGCGGGAGGGCCAAGGTTGTCGGGGAGCTGTTTTTT.

The chain combines TRBV7-2 with TRBJ1-5, with 8 bases identical to TRBD1. From germline, CDR1 is SGHTA and CDR2 FQGNSA. This CDR3 is 14 amino acids long. V dropped 4 bases and J dropped 6; count of bases not matched to a gene: 5. The CDR3 nucleotides read TGTGCCAGCAGCTCGGACAGGGTTGGTCAGCCCCAGCATTTT. As protein: CASSSDRVGQPQHF.

The chain combines TRBV2 with TRBJ2-2; TRBD1 aligns across 10 bases. The CDR3 spans 15 residues. J gave up 3 bases and V 7 bases, and 5 bases lay outside the gene matches. CDR1 is SNHLY and CDR2 is FYNNEI in the germline V gene. CDR3 DNA sequence: TGTGCCAGCACCGGGACAGGGGTGGACACCGGGGAGCTGTTTTTT. Amino acid sequence: CASTGTGVDTGELFF.

On this clone itself: Given a much more abundant clone one base away, this may be a read error. This chain connects TRBV19 to TRBJ1-2; 9 positions agree with TRBD1. CDR3 length: 13 residues. Germline V gene lookup returns CDR1 LNHDA and CDR2 SQIVND (reference sequence). In DNA form, the CDR3 reads TGTGTCAGTAGCACAGGGGGCGCTGGTGGCTACACCTTC. Amino acid sequence: CVSSTGGAGGYTF.

In this sample, this clone turned up once. CDR3 protein: CASSDNGETQYF. In DNA, the CDR3 is TGTGCCAGCAGTGATAATGGGGAGACCCAGTACTTC. The rearrangement links TRBV6-1 to TRBJ2-5, with unresolved D. In germline, CDR1 is MNHNS, CDR2 SASEGT. This CDR3 has 12 residues. Trimming shortened V by 3 bases and J by 5 bases, and 7 bases separated the two germline ends.

V and J are TRBV10-3 and TRBJ2-5, with 9 bases matching TRBD1. This CDR3 has 15 amino acids. Germline trimming cut 7 bases from V and 2 bases from J; bases unmatched to any gene: 8. From germline, CDR1 is ENHRY and CDR2 SYGVKD. Here the CDR3 DNA reads TGTGCCATCAAGGGGACAGGGAAGAGGCAAGAGACCCAGTACTTC. It yields the protein CAIKGTGKRQETQYF.